This TCR beta chain was identified in a study of molecular identifiers for immune sequencing clone quantification. Germline lookup yields CDR1 SGHDN and CDR2 FVKESK. The length of the CDR3 is 12 residues. The V end was cut by 4 bases, the J end by 4 bases, with 8 bases between. Via MiXCR, TCRdb re-called the PCR reads, giving one row per CDR3 protein. The table includes about 320,000 distinct CDR3 sequences, around a fifth detected once. As to this clonotype: With a far larger clone one base away, a read error is the likely cause.

The TCR sequence derives from a human donor in good health. Some libraries in this study had Jurkat cell RNA spiked in. V gene TRBV14 combines with J gene TRBJ2-7; unclear D gene. Input material: naive CD8+ T cells from blood, with Jurkat cell RNA spiked in. Noted subset: FACS-sorted CD8+CD4-CCR7+CD45RA+ naive T cells. The CDR3, as DNA: TGTGCCAGCAGCCCCCACGGGTACGAGCAGTACTTC. It encodes CASSPHGYEQYF.